This TCR beta chain was recovered during a study of regulatory T cells in long-lasting Graves disease. This clonotype was seen at least ten times. The antigen is not known. V was clipped by 4 bases and J by 6 bases, with 10 bases between them. Germline lookup yields CDR1 KGHDR and CDR2 SFDVKD. This CDR3 is 13 amino acids long. Investigators prepared the TCR beta libraries by applying iRepertoire HTBI primers and Arm-PCR of CDR3 regions. TCRdb processed the multiplex PCR reads anew with MiXCR; each CDR3 protein has one entry. The table includes about 540,000 distinct CDR3 sequences, roughly 14% detected once. Time point: newly diagnosed GD, antithyroid drugs for less than 3 months. PBMC-derived RNA was used for the TCR library. Study observations and caveats: Between persistent patients, about 2,700 public clonotypes were shared, exceeding the roughly 1,000 shared between new patients.

This same sample was also taken into another study, of T cells in Graves' hyperthyroidism and ophthalmopathy.

Sequenced here: peripheral blood mononuclear cells (PBMCs), sampled at new diagnosis, from a patient treated with antithyroid drugs. The chain carries TRBV24-1 and TRBJ2-3; D is unclear. The TCR originated in a man in his thirties or forties with Graves disease. CDR3 loop: CATSEEERDTQYF. CDR3 nucleotide sequence: TGTGCCACCAGTGAAGAGGAGAGGGATACGCAGTATTTT.